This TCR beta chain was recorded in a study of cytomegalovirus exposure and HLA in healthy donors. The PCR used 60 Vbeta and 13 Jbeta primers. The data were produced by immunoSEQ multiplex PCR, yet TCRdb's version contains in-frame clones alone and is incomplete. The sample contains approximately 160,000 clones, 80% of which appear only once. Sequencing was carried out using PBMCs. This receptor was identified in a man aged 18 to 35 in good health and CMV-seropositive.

This CDR3 reads CASSLDPGTTITLHF. The DNA of the CDR3 is TGTGCCAGCAGCTTAGATCCCGGGACAACTATAACCCTCCACTTT. The gene calls are TRBV11-2 and TRBJ1-6, with D possibly TRBD1 on 6 matching bases. The CDR3 is 15 residues long. The germline CDR1 and CDR2 sequences are SGHAT and FQNNGV. V lost 0 bases, J lost 14 bases, and 17 bases lay in between. The complete variable domain, with remaining parts taken from reference TRBV11-2 and TRBJ1-6, reads EAGVAQSPRYKIIEKRQSVAFWCNPISGHATLYWYQQILGQGPKLLIQFQNNGVVDDSQLPKDRFSAERLKGVDSTLKIQPAKLEDSAVYLCASSLDPGTTITLHFGNGTRLTVT.